These T cell receptor beta chains were read from a single sample in a study of shared clonotypes between healthy human individuals. This table comes from immunoSEQ multiplex PCR, and its TCRdb copy is limited to in-frame clones, with some not included. The data show under 2.5 million clones, just under 95% seen once. Sequencing input: naive CD4+ T cells from PBMCs. These receptors all come from a man aged 18 to 29 in good health. Some clones in this sample may be carry-over from other donors' samples. The CDR3 runs from the conserved cysteine through the conserved F or W. Each record gives: D gene, clone size, J gene, CDR3 length, V gene, CDR3 DNA, CDR3 protein. D genes are given only for firm matches. The size entry is marked missing in some rows and otherwise reads once, few, many or a size class.

d_gene: TRBD1; abundance: once; j_gene: TRBJ1-2; len: 14; v_gene: TRBV5-1; CDR3nt: TGCGCCAGCAGCTTTTCCGGGACAGACTATGGCTACACCTTC; CDR3aa: CASSFSGTDYGYTF
d_gene: NA; abundance: NA; j_gene: TRBJ2-2; len: 13; v_gene: TRBV9; CDR3nt: TGTGCCAGCAGCGTAGTAGCGGCCGGGGAGCTGTTTTTT; CDR3aa: CASSVVAAGELFF
d_gene: TRBD2; abundance: NA; j_gene: TRBJ2-1; len: 17; v_gene: TRBV2; CDR3nt: TGTGCCAGCAGTGGGGGACTAACTCTATCCTCCTACAATGAGCAGTTCTTC; CDR3aa: CASSGGLTLSSYNEQFF
d_gene: NA; abundance: NA; j_gene: TRBJ2-3; len: 15; v_gene: TRBV2; CDR3nt: TGTGCCAGCAGTAACCGCCCAGTCCCCACAGATACGCAGTATTTT; CDR3aa: CASSNRPVPTDTQYF
d_gene: NA; abundance: NA; j_gene: TRBJ1-5; len: 12; v_gene: TRBV6-1; CDR3nt: TGTGCCAGCAGACCAGTCAATCAGCCCCAGCATTTT; CDR3aa: CASRPVNQPQHF
d_gene: NA; abundance: NA; j_gene: TRBJ1-1; len: 17; v_gene: TRBV28; CDR3nt: TGTGCCAGCAGTTTAGTGTCAGTTGGGGCTTTGGGCACTGAAGCTTTCTTT; CDR3aa: CASSLVSVGALGTEAFF
d_gene: NA; abundance: NA; j_gene: TRBJ2-5; len: 13; v_gene: TRBV30; CDR3nt: TGTGCCTGGAATATCCCAGGGAAAGAGACCCAGTACTTC; CDR3aa: CAWNIPGKETQYF
d_gene: NA; abundance: NA; j_gene: TRBJ2-2; len: 15; v_gene: TRBV2; CDR3nt: TGTGCCAGCACCCTATTGGAGGGCGGCACCGGGGAGCTGTTTTTT; CDR3aa: CASTLLEGGTGELFF
d_gene: TRBD1; abundance: NA; j_gene: TRBJ2-3; len: 16; v_gene: TRBV9; CDR3nt: TGTGCCAGCAGCACCGGACAGGGTTTCAGCACAGATACGCAGTATTTT; CDR3aa: CASSTGQGFSTDTQYF
d_gene: TRBD2; abundance: NA; j_gene: TRBJ2-4; len: 14; v_gene: TRBV5-1; CDR3nt: TGCGCCAGCAGCCCCTGGGCGGGGGGTGACATTCAGTACTTC; CDR3aa: CASSPWAGGDIQYF
d_gene: TRBD1; abundance: NA; j_gene: TRBJ2-5; len: 15; v_gene: TRBV5-5; CDR3nt: TGTGCCAGCAGCTTTGACGGACAGGGCCAGGAGACCCAGTACTTC; CDR3aa: CASSFDGQGQETQYF
d_gene: TRBD2; abundance: NA; j_gene: TRBJ2-3; len: 16; v_gene: TRBV5-4; CDR3nt: TGTGCCAGCAGCCGACCGGGACTAGCGACCACAGATACGCAGTATTTT; CDR3aa: CASSRPGLATTDTQYF
d_gene: NA; abundance: NA; j_gene: TRBJ1-5; len: 15; v_gene: TRBV18; CDR3nt: TGTGCCAGCTCACCTGACAGGTTGGAAAATCAGCCCCAGCATTTT; CDR3aa: CASSPDRLENQPQHF
d_gene: TRBD1; abundance: NA; j_gene: TRBJ1-2; len: 21; v_gene: TRBV5-1; CDR3nt: TGCGCCAGCAGCTCGGAGTCACCTTTCCGGGACAGGGGGCGAAACGCCTATGGCTACACCTTC; CDR3aa: CASSSESPFRDRGRNAYGYTF
d_gene: TRBD1; abundance: NA; j_gene: TRBJ1-3; len: 16; v_gene: TRBV19; CDR3nt: TGTGCCAGTAGTATTAGGGGACAGGGGGACGGAAACACCATATATTTT; CDR3aa: CASSIRGQGDGNTIYF
d_gene: NA; abundance: NA; j_gene: TRBJ1-1; len: 12; v_gene: TRBV11-1; CDR3nt: TGTGCCAGCAGCCGTAACCGCGCTGAAGCTTTCTTT; CDR3aa: CASSRNRAEAFF
d_gene: NA; abundance: NA; j_gene: TRBJ1-5; len: 14; v_gene: TRBV28; CDR3nt: TGTGCCAGCAGTTTAGCGCAGGGTGATCAGCCCCAGCATTTT; CDR3aa: CASSLAQGDQPQHF
d_gene: TRBD1; abundance: NA; j_gene: TRBJ1-2; len: 17; v_gene: TRBV5-1; CDR3nt: TGCGCCAGCAGCTTGGGCGGGACAGGGGACCCTCTCTATGGCTACACCTTC; CDR3aa: CASSLGGTGDPLYGYTF
d_gene: TRBD1; abundance: NA; j_gene: TRBJ1-3; len: 16; v_gene: TRBV10-3; CDR3nt: TGTGCCATCACCCTCGACAGGGTCGCCTCTGGAAACACCATATATTTT; CDR3aa: CAITLDRVASGNTIYF
d_gene: TRBD1; abundance: NA; j_gene: TRBJ2-2; len: 15; v_gene: TRBV18; CDR3nt: TGTGCCAGCTCACCACTGGGACAGGGGACCGGGGAGCTGTTTTTT; CDR3aa: CASSPLGQGTGELFF
d_gene: NA; abundance: NA; j_gene: TRBJ1-2; len: 13; v_gene: TRBV18; CDR3nt: TGTGCCAGCTCACCACCGAGCAGCTATGGCTACACCTTC; CDR3aa: CASSPPSSYGYTF
d_gene: TRBD1; abundance: NA; j_gene: TRBJ1-4; len: 17; v_gene: TRBV9; CDR3nt: TGTGCCAGCAGCGCACAGGGGGGCTTCCCAACTAATGAAAAACTGTTTTTT; CDR3aa: CASSAQGGFPTNEKLFF
d_gene: NA; abundance: NA; j_gene: TRBJ1-1; len: 13; v_gene: TRBV29-1; CDR3nt: TGCAGCGTTGTACCACACAAGCCCACTGAAGCTTTCTTT; CDR3aa: CSVVPHKPTEAFF
d_gene: TRBD2; abundance: NA; j_gene: TRBJ2-3; len: 17; v_gene: TRBV15; CDR3nt: TGTGCCACCAGCAGAGAACTTAGCGGGAGGGTATTAGATACGCAGTATTTT; CDR3aa: CATSRELSGRVLDTQYF
d_gene: NA; abundance: NA; j_gene: TRBJ1-4; len: 13; v_gene: TRBV28; CDR3nt: TGTGCCAGCAGCCCTTCGGGTCAAGAAAAACTGTTTTTT; CDR3aa: CASSPSGQEKLFF
d_gene: NA; abundance: NA; j_gene: TRBJ2-4; len: 13; v_gene: TRBV28; CDR3nt: TGTGCCAGCAGTTTAGGGGCACAGGACATTCAGTACTTC; CDR3aa: CASSLGAQDIQYF
d_gene: NA; abundance: NA; j_gene: TRBJ1-3; len: 16; v_gene: TRBV10-3; CDR3nt: TGTGCCATCGCATTGTCGGTGATCTCTACTGGAAACACCATATATTTT; CDR3aa: CAIALSVISTGNTIYF
d_gene: TRBD2; abundance: NA; j_gene: TRBJ2-1; len: 13; v_gene: TRBV28; CDR3nt: TGTGCCAGCAGTAGCGGGAGCTACAATGAGCAGTTCTTC; CDR3aa: CASSSGSYNEQFF
d_gene: TRBD1; abundance: NA; j_gene: TRBJ1-1; len: 16; v_gene: TRBV5-1; CDR3nt: TGCGCCAGCAGCTACGGCGGGACAGGGCTGCACACTGAAGCTTTCTTT; CDR3aa: CASSYGGTGLHTEAFF
d_gene: TRBD1; abundance: NA; j_gene: TRBJ1-2; len: 14; v_gene: TRBV5-1; CDR3nt: TGCGCCAGCAGCTTTCCGGGACAGGGCTCTGGCTACACCTTC; CDR3aa: CASSFPGQGSGYTF
d_gene: TRBD2; abundance: NA; j_gene: TRBJ2-7; len: 15; v_gene: TRBV29-1; CDR3nt: TGCAGCGTTGAAGATCTCGAGCGGGGTTCCTACGAGCAGTACTTC; CDR3aa: CSVEDLERGSYEQYF
d_gene: TRBD1; abundance: once; j_gene: TRBJ1-2; len: 15; v_gene: TRBV2; CDR3nt: TGTGCCAGCAGTAGACAGGGAGTAAAAGTCTATGGCTACACCTTC; CDR3aa: CASSRQGVKVYGYTF
d_gene: NA; abundance: NA; j_gene: TRBJ1-5; len: 13; v_gene: TRBV2; CDR3nt: TGTGCCAGCAGTTTGGACAGCAATCAGCCCCAGCATTTT; CDR3aa: CASSLDSNQPQHF
d_gene: NA; abundance: NA; j_gene: TRBJ2-7; len: 13; v_gene: TRBV7-3; CDR3nt: TGTGCCAGCAGCTTAAGGCCGGGCTACGAGCAGTACTTC; CDR3aa: CASSLRPGYEQYF
d_gene: TRBD1; abundance: NA; j_gene: TRBJ2-1; len: 15; v_gene: TRBV7-8; CDR3nt: TGTGCCAGCAGCCAGTGGGACAGGGGGACGGTAGAGCAGTTCTTC; CDR3aa: CASSQWDRGTVEQFF